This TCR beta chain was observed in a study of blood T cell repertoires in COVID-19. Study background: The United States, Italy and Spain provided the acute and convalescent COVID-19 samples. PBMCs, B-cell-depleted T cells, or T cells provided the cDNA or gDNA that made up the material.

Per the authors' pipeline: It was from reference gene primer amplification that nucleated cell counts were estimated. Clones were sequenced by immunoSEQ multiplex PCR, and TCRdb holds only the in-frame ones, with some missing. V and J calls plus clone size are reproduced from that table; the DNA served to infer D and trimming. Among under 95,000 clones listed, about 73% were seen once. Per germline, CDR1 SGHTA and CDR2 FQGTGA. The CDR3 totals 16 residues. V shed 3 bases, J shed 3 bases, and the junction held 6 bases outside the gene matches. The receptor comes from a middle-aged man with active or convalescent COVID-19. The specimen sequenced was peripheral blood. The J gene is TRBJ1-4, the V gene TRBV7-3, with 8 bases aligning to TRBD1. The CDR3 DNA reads TGTGCCAGCAGCTTGGACAGGGCAGGATCTAATGAAAAACTGTTTTTT. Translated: CASSLDRAGSNEKLFF.